The 5 T cell receptor beta chains given below trace back to one sample, sequenced in a study of blood T cell repertoires in COVID-19. Repertoires were generated with immunoSEQ multiplex PCR, while TCRdb's copy carries only in-frame clones and drops some. The data contain 160,000 or so clones, 80% of them singletons. Sequencing input: peripheral blood. The origin of the receptors is a man in his sixties with acute or convalescent COVID-19.

The rearrangement uses TRBV3-1 (or the pseudogene TRBV3-2) and TRBJ1-6; no definite D call. Per the germline V gene, CDR1 is LGHDT and CDR2 is YNNKEL (reference sequence). Trimming shortened V by 3 bases and J by 13 bases, and 10 bases separated the two germline ends. CDR3 length: 12 amino acids. CDR3 loop: CASSQGSGPLHF. As DNA, the CDR3 is TGTGCCAGCAGCCAGGGCAGTGGCCCCCTCCACTTT.

The chain combines TRBV25-1 with TRBJ2-7; 9 nucleotides align to TRBD2. V lost 6 bases, J lost 4 bases, and 7 bases stayed unmatched. This CDR3 is built from 14 residues. Per germline, CDR1 MGHDK and CDR2 SYGVNS. CDR3 DNA: TGTGCCAGCAGAGATAGCGGGAGAGGGTACGAGCAGTACTTC. It yields the protein CASRDSGRGYEQYF.

The chain has TRBV9 and TRBJ1-5; 9 nucleotides align to TRBD1. There are 16 residues in the CDR3. Germline assignment: CDR1 SGDLS and CDR2 YYNGEE. Germline trimming cut 3 bases from V and 8 bases from J; bases unmatched to any gene: 12. CDR3 sequence (DNA): TGTGCCAGCAGCGAATCGGGACAGGGATTTTCGGAGCCCCAGCATTTT. The encoded protein is CASSESGQGFSEPQHF.

This clone was detected once. The rearrangement links TRBV7-2 to TRBJ2-3; 11 positions match TRBD2. This CDR3 has 16 residues. Unmatched junction bases numbered 7, after V lost 0 bases and J lost 8 bases. Per the germline V gene, CDR1 is SGHTA and CDR2 is FQGNSA. CDR3 nucleotides: TGTGCCAGCAGCTTAGCGGCTAGCGGGGGGTCCAGTACGCAGTATTTT. It encodes CASSLAASGGSSTQYF.

This clone occurred a few times. The chain couples TRBV20-1 to TRBJ2-5, with D uncertain. The V and J ends lost 7 bases and 0 bases respectively, with 6 bases between them. The CDR3 length is 11 residues. CDR1 is DFQATT and CDR2 is SNEGSKA in the germline V gene (reference sequence). The DNA of the CDR3 is TGCAGTGGAGACAACCAAGAGACCCAGTACTTC. Protein: CSGDNQETQYF.